The sequence of this T cell receptor (beta chain) was determined in a study of beta chain features in type 1 diabetes. The overall study: Cells sorted and examined across all samples totaled 90 million to 120 million.

Every bit of the isolated RNA underwent reverse transcription, so sequencing read expressed TCRB transcripts. Clones were read by immunoSEQ multiplex PCR, and TCRdb kept only the in-frame ones, dropping some. The sample has approximately 140,000 clones; 6.9% are singletons. Cells sorted by CD45RO/CCR7/CD25/CD127/CD95/CD27 comprised CD4+ naive, central memory, regulatory and stem cell-like memory cells. The sequencing input was central memory CD4+ T cells from blood. The source is a woman aged 25 to 45 in good health.

The CDR3 region has the DNA TGTGCCAGCAGCCCGTGGACAGGTAAAAACACTGAAGCTTTCTTT. Translating gives CASSPWTGKNTEAFF. V and J are TRBV11-2 and TRBJ1-1, with 7 bases lining up with TRBD1. Germline CDR1 is SGHAT and CDR2 is FQNNGV. This CDR3 contains 15 residues. V lost 5 bases, J lost 2 bases, and 8 bases stayed unmatched.